This T cell receptor beta chain was sequenced in a study of blood T cell repertoires in COVID-19 (dated by TCRdb to 2018 to 2021). Broadly, across the study: Collaborator samples came from the United States, Italy and Spain and covered acute and convalescent phases of COVID-19. The prospective study material was composed of cDNA or gDNA derived from T cells, B-cell-depleted T cells, or PBMCs. The dataset comprised deeply sampled blood TCRbeta repertoires from subjects exposed to, actively infected with, or recovered from COVID-19. The repertoires were released in a freely available public database intended as a resource for research on the immune response to SARS-CoV-2. The samples were drawn from the first 160 participants of the ongoing ImmuneRACE study and from over a thousand subjects provided by 6 global collaborators. Nearly every sample came with metadata listing a de-identified subject ID, COVID-19 status, age in years and sex. HLA class I and class II types, where available, came from metadata supplied by the sample provider rather than from assay-based typing.

TCRbeta CDR3 regions were amplified from genomic DNA using the immunoSEQ Assay, a bias-controlled multiplex PCR. As for how the authors treated the data: The number of nucleated cells in each sample was estimated by amplification of reference gene primers within the assay. To quantify the absolute abundance of each unique TCRbeta CDR3 rearrangement, sequence reads were collapsed and filtered. For each sample, productive Simpson clonality was calculated by taking the square root of Simpson's diversity index across productive rearrangements. TCRdb limited this immuneACCESS table to in-frame rearrangements with V and J called. A share of clones is missing; checked studies link under half to unresolved V genes, and the rest is unexplained. Clone size and V and J calls were adopted from that table, with D and trimming inferred from the DNA. This sample comprises about 42,000 clones, 76% of them detected only once. 25% to 35% of the sample belongs to the ten largest clones.

The collaborating institutions used their own protocols to collect whole blood in K2EDTA tubes. Collaborator samples were shipped for TCRbeta analysis as frozen whole blood, isolated PBMCs, or DNA extracted from either sample type. The CDR3 runs 12 residues from the cysteine to the phenylalanine. The CDR3 DNA has 36 bases and is translated from base 1. General conclusions and limits of the study: How much clinical and demographic metadata was included differed by source and by participant, and the metadata was provided uncurated.

As concerns this clone: Its antigen target is currently unknown. Base qualities are not recorded, but no much larger clone differs from it by a single base.

Sequenced input: peripheral blood. The source is a man at least 80 years old with acute or convalescent COVID-19. The chain is encoded by TRBV21-1 joined to TRBJ1-6; the table's TRBD1 call for D was not verified on the DNA. TRBV21-1 is designated a pseudogene. The CDR3 loop reads CASSKTGAPLHF. The nucleotide sequence is TGTGCCAGTAGTAAAACAGGGGCACCCCTCCACTTT.